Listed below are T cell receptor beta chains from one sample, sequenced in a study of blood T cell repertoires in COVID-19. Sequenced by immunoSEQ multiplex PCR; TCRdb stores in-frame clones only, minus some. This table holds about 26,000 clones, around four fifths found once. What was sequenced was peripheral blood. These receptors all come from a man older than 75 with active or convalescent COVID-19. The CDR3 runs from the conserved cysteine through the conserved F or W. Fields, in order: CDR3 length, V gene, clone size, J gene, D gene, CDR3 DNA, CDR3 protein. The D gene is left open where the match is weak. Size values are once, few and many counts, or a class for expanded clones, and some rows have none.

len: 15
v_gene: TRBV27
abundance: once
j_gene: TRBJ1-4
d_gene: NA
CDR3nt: TGTGCCAGCGGGGGGGAGACAGGCACGGATGAAAAACTGTTTTTT
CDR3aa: CASGGETGTDEKLFF

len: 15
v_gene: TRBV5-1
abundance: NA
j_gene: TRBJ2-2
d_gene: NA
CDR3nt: TGCGCCAGCAGCTTGTCGGCGGGGGCCACCGGGGAGCTGTTTTTT
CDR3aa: CASSLSAGATGELFF

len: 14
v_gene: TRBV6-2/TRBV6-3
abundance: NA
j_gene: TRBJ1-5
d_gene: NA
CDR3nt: TGTGCCAGCAGTTACGGAGGGACCAGTCAGCCCCAGCATTTT
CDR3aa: CASSYGGTSQPQHF

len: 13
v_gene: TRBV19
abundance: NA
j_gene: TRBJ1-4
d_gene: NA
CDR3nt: TGTGCCAGTATGGACTATGAAAATGAAAAACTGTTTTTT
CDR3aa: CASMDYENEKLFF

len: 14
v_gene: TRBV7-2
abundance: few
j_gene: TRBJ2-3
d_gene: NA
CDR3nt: TGTGCCAGCAGCTTAGGACAGTCTCCAGATACGCAGTATTTT
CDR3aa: CASSLGQSPDTQYF

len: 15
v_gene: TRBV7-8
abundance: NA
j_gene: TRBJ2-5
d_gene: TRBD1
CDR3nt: TGTGCCAGCAGCAGAAGGGACAGGGGGCGAGAGACCCAGTACTTC
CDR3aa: CASSRRDRGRETQYF

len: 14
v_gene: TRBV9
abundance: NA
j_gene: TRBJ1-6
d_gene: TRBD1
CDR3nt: TGTGCCAGCAGCGACGGGACAGGGTTTTCACCCCTCCACTTT
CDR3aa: CASSDGTGFSPLHF

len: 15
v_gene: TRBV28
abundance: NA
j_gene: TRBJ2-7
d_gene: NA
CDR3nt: TGTGCCAGCAGTCTTCGACAGGTTCTAAACTACGAGCAGTACTTC
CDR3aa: CASSLRQVLNYEQYF

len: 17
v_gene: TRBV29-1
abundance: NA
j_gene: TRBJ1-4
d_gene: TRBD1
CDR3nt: TGCAGCGTTGCCGGGACAGGGGGCTCTCCAACTAATGAAAAACTGTTTTTT
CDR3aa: CSVAGTGGSPTNEKLFF

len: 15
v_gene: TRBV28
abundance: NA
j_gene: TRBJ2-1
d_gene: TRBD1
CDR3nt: TGTGCCAGCAGTTTTTGGGGACAGGGGTTGTATGAGCAGTTCTTC
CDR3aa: CASSFWGQGLYEQFF

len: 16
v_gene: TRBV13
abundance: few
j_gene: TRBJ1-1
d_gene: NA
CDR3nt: TGTGCCAGCAGCCCAATCGGACAGAGCGTGAACACTGAAGCTTTCTTT
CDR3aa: CASSPIGQSVNTEAFF

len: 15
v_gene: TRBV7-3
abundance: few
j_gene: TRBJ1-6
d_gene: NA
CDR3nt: TGTGCCAGCAGCTTAACTAACGGTGTAAATTCACCCCTCCACTTT
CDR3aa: CASSLTNGVNSPLHF

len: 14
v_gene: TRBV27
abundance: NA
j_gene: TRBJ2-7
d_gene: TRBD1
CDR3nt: TGTGCCAGCAGTCCTCGGGACAGCATCTACGAGCAGTACTTC
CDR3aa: CASSPRDSIYEQYF

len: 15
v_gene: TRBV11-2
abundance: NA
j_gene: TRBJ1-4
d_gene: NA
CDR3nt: TGTGCCAGCAGCCCCAGGGGTATACGCGATGAAAAACTGTTTTTT
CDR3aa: CASSPRGIRDEKLFF

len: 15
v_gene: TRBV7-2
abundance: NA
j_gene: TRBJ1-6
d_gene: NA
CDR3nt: TGTGCCAGCAGCTTAACCCGGGGTGGTGGTTCACCCCTCCACTTT
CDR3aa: CASSLTRGGGSPLHF

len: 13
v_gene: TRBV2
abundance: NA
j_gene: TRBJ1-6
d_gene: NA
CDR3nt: TGTGCCAGCGCGGTGACTTCTAATTCACCCCTCCACTTT
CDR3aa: CASAVTSNSPLHF

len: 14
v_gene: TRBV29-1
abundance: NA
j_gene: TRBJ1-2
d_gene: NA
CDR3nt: TGCAGCGTTGACGACAGATACTTTAACTATGGCTACACCTTC
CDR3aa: CSVDDRYFNYGYTF

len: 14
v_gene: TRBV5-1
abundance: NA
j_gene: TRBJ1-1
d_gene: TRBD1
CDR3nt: TGCGCCAGCAGCTCCCAGACAGGGAAGACTGAAGCTTTCTTT
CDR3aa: CASSSQTGKTEAFF

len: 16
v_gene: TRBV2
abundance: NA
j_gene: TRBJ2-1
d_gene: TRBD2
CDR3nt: TGTGCCAGCAGTGGGGGCGCTAGCGGCATAATGTATGAGCAGTTCTTC
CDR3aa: CASSGGASGIMYEQFF

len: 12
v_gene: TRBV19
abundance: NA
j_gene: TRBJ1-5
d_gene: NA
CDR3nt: TGTGCCAGTAGAGGGGGAAATCAGCCCCAGCATTTT
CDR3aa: CASRGGNQPQHF

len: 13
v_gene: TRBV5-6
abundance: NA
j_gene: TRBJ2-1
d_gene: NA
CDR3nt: TGTGCCAGCAGCTTGACCTATTACAATGAGCAGTTCTTC
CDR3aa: CASSLTYYNEQFF

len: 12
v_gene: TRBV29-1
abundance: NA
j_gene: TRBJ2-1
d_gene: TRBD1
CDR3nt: TGCAGCGCCGACAGGGAAACCAATGAGCAGTTCTTC
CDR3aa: CSADRETNEQFF

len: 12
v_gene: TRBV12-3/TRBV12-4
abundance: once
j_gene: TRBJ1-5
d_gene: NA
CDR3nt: TGTGCCAGCAGTTTAACGGGTCAGCCCCAGCATTTT
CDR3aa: CASSLTGQPQHF

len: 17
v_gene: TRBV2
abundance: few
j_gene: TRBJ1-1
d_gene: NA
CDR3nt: TGTGCCAGCAGGCCGTTTAGGGGTGGGCAGATGAACACTGAAGCTTTCTTT
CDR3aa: CASRPFRGGQMNTEAFF

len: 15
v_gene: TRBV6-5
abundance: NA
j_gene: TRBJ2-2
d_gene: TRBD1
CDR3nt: TGTGCCAGCAGTTACACGACAGGGGGCCGGACGGAGCTGTTTTTT
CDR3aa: CASSYTTGGRTELFF

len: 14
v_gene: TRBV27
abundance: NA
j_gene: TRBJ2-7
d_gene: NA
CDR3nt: TGTGCCAGCAGTTTACTGGCGGGGGCCGACGAGCAGTACTTC
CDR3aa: CASSLLAGADEQYF

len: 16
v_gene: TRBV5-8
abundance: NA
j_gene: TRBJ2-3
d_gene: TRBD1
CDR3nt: TGTGCCAGCAGCTTGGGGGCAGGGGGCCGCTCAGATACGCAGTATTTT
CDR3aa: CASSLGAGGRSDTQYF

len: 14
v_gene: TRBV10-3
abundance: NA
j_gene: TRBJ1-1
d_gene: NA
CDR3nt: TGTGCCATCAGTGTGGCGGGTGATTACACTGAAGCTTTCTTT
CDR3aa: CAISVAGDYTEAFF

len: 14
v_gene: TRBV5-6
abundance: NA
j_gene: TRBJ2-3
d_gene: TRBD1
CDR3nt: TGTGCCAGCAGCTGGGACAGGAGCACAGATACGCAGTATTTT
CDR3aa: CASSWDRSTDTQYF

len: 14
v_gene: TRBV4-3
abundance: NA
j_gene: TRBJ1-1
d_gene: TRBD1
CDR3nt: TGCGCCAGCAGCCAAGACAGGGGGGAGACTGAAGCTTTCTTT
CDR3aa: CASSQDRGETEAFF

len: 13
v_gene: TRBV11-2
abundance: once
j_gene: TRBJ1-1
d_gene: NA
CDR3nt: TGTGCCAGCAGCTTAGCAGGGTCCCCTGAAGCTTTCTTT
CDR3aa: CASSLAGSPEAFF

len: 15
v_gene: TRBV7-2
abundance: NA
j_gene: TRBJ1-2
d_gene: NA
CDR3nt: TGTGCCAGCAGCTTGGCGAGGGGCGACAGGCATGGCTACACCTTC
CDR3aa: CASSLARGDRHGYTF

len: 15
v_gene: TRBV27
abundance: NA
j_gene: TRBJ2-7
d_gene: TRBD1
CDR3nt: TGTGCCAGCAGTTCCCCCCGGACAGGGGACTACGAGCAGTACTTC
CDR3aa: CASSSPRTGDYEQYF

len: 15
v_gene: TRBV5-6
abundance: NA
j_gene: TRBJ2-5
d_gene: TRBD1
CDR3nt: TGTGCCAGCAGCCCAGACAGGGGGCTACAAGAGACCCAGTACTTC
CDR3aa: CASSPDRGLQETQYF

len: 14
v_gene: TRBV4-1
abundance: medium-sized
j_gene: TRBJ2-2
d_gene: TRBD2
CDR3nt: TGCGCCAGCAAAAGGACTAGTAACACCGGGGAGCTGTTTTTT
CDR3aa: CASKRTSNTGELFF

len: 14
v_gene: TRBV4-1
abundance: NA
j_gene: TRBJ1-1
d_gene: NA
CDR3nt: TGCGCCAGCACCCGAAGTGGTTCACTTGAGGAGGCTTTCTTT
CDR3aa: CASTRSGSLEEAFF

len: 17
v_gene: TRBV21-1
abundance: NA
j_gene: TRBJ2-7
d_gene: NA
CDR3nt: TGTGCCAGCAGCAAAAATCACCGGGACAGGGGGTGCCACGAGCAGTACTTC
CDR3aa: CASSKNHRDRGCHEQYF

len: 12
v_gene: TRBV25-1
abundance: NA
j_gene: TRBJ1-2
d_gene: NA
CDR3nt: TGTGCCAGCAGTTCTCCTAGGTACGGCTACACCTTC
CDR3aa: CASSSPRYGYTF

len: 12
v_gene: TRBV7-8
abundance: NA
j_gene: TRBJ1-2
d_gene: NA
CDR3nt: TGTGCCAGCAGCTTGGGGCCACCGCGCTACACCTTC
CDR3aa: CASSLGPPRYTF

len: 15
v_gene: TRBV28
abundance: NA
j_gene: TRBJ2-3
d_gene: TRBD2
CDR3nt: TGTGCCAGCAGTTTTTGGGGGGGAGAACGAGATACGCAGTATTTT
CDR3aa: CASSFWGGERDTQYF

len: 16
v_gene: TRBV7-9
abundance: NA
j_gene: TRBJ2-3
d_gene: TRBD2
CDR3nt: TGTGCCAGCAGCTTATTACTAGCGGGGAGGAGAGATACGCAGTATTTT
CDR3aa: CASSLLLAGRRDTQYF

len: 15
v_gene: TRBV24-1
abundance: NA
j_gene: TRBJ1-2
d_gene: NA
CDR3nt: TGTGCCACCAGTGATCCAAAAGGGCAGGGCTATGGCTACACCTTC
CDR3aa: CATSDPKGQGYGYTF

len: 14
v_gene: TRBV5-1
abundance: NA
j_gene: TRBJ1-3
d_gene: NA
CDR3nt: TGCGCCAGCAGACAGGCCAGCTCTGGAAACACCATATATTTT
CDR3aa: CASRQASSGNTIYF